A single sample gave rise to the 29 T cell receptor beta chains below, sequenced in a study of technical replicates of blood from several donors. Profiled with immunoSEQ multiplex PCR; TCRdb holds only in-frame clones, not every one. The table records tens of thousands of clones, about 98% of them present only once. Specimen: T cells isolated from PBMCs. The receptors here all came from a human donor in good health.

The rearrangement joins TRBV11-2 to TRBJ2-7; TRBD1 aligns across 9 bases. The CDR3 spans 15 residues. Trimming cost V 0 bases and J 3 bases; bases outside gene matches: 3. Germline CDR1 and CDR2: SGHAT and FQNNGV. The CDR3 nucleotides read TGTGCCAGCAGCTTAGACGGACAGGGGATCTACGAGCAGTACTTC. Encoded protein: CASSLDGQGIYEQYF. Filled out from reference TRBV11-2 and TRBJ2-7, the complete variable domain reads EAGVAQSPRYKIIEKRQSVAFWCNPISGHATLYWYQQILGQGPKLLIQFQNNGVVDDSQLPKDRFSAERLKGVDSTLKIQPAKLEDSAVYLCASSLDGQGIYEQYFGPGTRLTVT.

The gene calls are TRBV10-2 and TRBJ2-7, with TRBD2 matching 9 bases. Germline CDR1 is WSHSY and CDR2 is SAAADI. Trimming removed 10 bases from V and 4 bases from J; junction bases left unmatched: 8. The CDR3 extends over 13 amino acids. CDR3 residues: CATRQTSGYEQYF. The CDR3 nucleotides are TGCGCCACTCGACAGACTAGCGGTTACGAGCAGTACTTC.

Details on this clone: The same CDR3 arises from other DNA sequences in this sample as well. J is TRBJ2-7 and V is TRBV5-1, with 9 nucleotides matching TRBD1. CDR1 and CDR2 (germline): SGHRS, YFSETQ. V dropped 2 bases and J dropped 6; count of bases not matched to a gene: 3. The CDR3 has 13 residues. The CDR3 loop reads CASSLTGGREQYF. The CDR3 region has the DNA TGCGCCAGCAGCTTAACAGGGGGCCGCGAGCAGTACTTC.

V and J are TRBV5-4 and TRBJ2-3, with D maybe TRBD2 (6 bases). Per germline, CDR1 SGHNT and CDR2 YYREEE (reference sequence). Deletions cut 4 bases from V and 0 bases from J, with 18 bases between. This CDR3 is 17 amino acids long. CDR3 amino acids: CASSQKVGGESTDTQYF. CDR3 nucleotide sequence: TGTGCCAGCAGCCAAAAGGTGGGGGGAGAAAGCACAGATACGCAGTATTTT.

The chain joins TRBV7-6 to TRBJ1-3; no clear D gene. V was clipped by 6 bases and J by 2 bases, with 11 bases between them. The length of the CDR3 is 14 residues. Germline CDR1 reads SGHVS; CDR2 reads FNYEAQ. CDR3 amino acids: CASRHSYPGNTIYF. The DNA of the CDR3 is TGTGCCAGCAGACACAGTTATCCTGGAAACACCATATATTTT.

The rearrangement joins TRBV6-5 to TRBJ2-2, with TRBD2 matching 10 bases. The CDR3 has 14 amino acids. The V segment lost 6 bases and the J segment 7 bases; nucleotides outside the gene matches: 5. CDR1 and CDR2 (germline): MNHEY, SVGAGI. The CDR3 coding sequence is TGTGCCAGCAGGGCTAGCGGGGGACACGGGGAGCTGTTTTTT. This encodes CASRASGGHGELFF.

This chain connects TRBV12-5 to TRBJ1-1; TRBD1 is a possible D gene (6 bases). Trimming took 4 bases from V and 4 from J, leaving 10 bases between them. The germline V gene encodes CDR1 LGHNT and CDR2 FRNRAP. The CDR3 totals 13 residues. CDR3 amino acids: CASGSYRVTEAFF. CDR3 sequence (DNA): TGTGCTAGTGGTTCCTACAGGGTCACTGAAGCTTTCTTT.

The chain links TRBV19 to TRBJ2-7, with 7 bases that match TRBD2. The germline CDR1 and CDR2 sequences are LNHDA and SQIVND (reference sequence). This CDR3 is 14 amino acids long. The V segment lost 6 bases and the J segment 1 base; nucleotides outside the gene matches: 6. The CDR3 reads CASSTSARSYEQYF. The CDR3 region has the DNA TGTGCCAGTAGCACTAGCGCGCGATCCTACGAGCAGTACTTC.

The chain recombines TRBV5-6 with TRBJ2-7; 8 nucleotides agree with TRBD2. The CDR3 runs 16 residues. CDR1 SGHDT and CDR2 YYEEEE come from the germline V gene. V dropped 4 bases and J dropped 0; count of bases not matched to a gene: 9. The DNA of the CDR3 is TGTGCCAGCAGCCCGGGGGGGAGCCTGAGCTCCTACGAGCAGTACTTC. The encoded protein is CASSPGGSLSSYEQYF.

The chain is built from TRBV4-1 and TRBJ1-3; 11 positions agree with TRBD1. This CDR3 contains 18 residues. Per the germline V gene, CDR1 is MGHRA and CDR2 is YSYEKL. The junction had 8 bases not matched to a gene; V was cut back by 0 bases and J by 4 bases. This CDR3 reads CASSQESLDRGPGNTIYF. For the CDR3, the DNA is TGCGCCAGCAGCCAAGAATCGCTGGACAGGGGGCCGGGAAACACCATATATTTT.

This CDR3 is CASSEAGGNEKLFF. The CDR3 DNA reads as TGTGCCAGCAGTGAAGCGGGGGGGAATGAAAAACTGTTTTTT. This chain links TRBV6-1 with TRBJ1-4; tentatively, D is TRBD1 (5 bases). Germline loops: CDR1 MNHNS, CDR2 SASEGT. Trimming stripped 0 bases from V and 5 bases from J, with 7 bases between. The CDR3 is made up of 14 amino acids.

CDR3 amino acids: CAWGPGQPYMGTEAFF. For the CDR3, the DNA is TGTGCCTGGGGGCCTGGACAGCCCTATATGGGCACTGAAGCTTTCTTT. This rearrangement joins TRBV30 to TRBJ1-1, with D tentatively TRBD1 (6 bases). With 5 bases removed from V and 4 bases from J, the gap between germline ends came to 23 bases. Per germline, CDR1 GTSNPN and CDR2 SVGIG (reference sequence). The CDR3 has 16 amino acids. Supplemented by reference TRBV30 and TRBJ1-1, the full variable domain reads SQTIHQWPATLVQPVGSPLSLECTVEGTSNPNLYWYRQAAGRGLQLLFYSVGIGQISSEVPQNLSASRPQDRQFILSSKKLLLSDSGFYLCAWGPGQPYMGTEAFFGQGTRLTVV.

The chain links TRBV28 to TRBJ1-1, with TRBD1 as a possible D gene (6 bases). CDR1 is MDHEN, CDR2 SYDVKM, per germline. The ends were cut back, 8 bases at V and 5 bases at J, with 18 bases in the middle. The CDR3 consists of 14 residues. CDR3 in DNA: TGTGCCAGCGAGAAGAGGGGGGGTGGGACTGAAGCTTTCTTT. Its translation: CASEKRGGGTEAFF.

The CDR3 sequence: CASSLTRNRKNEAFF. CDR3 DNA sequence: TGTGCCAGCAGCTTAACCCGAAATAGAAAAAATGAAGCTTTCTTT. V usage is TRBV7-9 and J usage is TRBJ1-1; D unclear. Germline CDR1 SEHNR, CDR2 FQNEAQ (reference sequence). The V gene lost 2 bases and the J gene lost 7 bases, with 17 bases spanning the gap. The CDR3 extends over 15 amino acids.

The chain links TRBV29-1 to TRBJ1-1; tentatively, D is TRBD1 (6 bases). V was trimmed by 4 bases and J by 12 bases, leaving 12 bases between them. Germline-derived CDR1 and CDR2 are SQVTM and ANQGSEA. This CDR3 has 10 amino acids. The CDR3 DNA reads TGCAGCGTTGGTCAACAGGGACCTTTCTTT. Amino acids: CSVGQQGPFF.

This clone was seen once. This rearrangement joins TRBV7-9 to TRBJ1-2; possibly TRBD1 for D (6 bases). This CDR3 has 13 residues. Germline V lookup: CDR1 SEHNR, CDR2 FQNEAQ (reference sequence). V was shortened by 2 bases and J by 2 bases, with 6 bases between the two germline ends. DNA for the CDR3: TGTGCCAGCAGCTTACAGGGGAACTATGGCTACACCTTC. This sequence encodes CASSLQGNYGYTF.

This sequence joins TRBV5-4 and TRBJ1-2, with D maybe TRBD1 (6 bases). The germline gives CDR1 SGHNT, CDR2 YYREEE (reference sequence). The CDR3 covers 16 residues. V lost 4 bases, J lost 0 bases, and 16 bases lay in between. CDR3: CASSHPGEGANYGYTF. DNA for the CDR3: TGTGCCAGCAGCCACCCCGGGGAGGGGGCTAACTATGGCTACACCTTC.

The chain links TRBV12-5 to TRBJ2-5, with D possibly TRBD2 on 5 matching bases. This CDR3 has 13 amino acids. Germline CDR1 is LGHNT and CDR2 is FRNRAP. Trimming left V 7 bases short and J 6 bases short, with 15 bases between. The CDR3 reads CASASVGEQTQYF. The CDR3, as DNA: TGTGCTAGTGCCTCCGTGGGAGAGCAGACCCAGTACTTC. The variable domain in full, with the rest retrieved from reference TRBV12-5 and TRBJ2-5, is DARVTQTPRHKVTEMGQEVTMRCQPILGHNTVFWYRQTMMQGLELLAYFRNRAPLDDSGMPKDRFSAEMPDATLATLKIQPSEPRDSAVYFCASASVGEQTQYFGPGTRLLVL.

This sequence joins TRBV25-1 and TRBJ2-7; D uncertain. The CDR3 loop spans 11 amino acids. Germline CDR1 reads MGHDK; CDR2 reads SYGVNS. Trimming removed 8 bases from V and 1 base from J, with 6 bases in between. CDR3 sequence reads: CASRRSYEQYF. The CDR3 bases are TGTGCCAGCCGCAGGTCCTACGAGCAGTACTTC.

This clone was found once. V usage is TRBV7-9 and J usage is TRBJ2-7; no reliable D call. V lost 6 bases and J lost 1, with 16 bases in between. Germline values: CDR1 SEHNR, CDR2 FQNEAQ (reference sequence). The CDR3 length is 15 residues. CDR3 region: CASRGAGSASYEQYF. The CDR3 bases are TGTGCCAGCAGGGGTGCCGGGTCAGCTTCCTACGAGCAGTACTTC.

Here the CDR3 reads CASTQEGTGWGNTIYF. In nucleotides, the CDR3 is TGTGCCAGCACCCAAGAAGGTACCGGGTGGGGAAACACCATATATTTT. The chain is built from TRBV11-2 and TRBJ1-3; D unclear. CDR1 SGHAT and CDR2 FQNNGV come from the germline V gene. V lost 7 bases to trimming and J lost 4 bases, with 20 bases between them. The CDR3 is 16 amino acids.

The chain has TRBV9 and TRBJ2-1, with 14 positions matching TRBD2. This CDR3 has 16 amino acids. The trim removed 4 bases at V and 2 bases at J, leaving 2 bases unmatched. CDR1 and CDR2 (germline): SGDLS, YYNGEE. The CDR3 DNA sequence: TGTGCCAGCAGCTTGGGACTAGCGGGAGCCTACAATGAGCAGTTCTTC. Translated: CASSLGLAGAYNEQFF.

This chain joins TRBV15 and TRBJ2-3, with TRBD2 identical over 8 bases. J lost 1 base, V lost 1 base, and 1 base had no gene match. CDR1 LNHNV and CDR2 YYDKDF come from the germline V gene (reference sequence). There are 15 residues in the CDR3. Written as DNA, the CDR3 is TGTGCCACCAGCAGAGCGCGGGGGGGCACAGATACGCAGTATTTT. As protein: CATSRARGGTDTQYF.

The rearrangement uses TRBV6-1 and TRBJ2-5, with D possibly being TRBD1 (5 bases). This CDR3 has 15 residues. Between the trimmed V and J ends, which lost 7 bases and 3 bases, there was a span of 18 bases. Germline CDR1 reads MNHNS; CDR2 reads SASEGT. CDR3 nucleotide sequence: TGTGCCAGCACCAAAAATGGGGCAGGTGAAGAGACCCAGTACTTC. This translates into CASTKNGAGEETQYF.

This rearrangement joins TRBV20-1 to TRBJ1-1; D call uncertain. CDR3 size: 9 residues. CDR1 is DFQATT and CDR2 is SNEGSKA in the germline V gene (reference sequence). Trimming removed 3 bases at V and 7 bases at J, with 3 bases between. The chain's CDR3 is CSASYEAFF. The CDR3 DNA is TGCAGTGCTAGTTATGAAGCTTTCTTT.

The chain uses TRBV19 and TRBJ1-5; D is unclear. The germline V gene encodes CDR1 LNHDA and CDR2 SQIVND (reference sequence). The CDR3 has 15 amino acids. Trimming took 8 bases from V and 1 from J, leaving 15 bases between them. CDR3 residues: CASEDMEHSNQPQHF. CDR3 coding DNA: TGTGCCAGTGAAGACATGGAACACAGCAATCAGCCCCAGCATTTT.

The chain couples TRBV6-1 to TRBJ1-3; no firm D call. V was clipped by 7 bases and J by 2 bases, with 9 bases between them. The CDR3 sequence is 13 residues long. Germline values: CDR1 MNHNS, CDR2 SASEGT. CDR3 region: CASTRSPGNTIYF. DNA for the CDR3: TGTGCCAGCACCCGAAGCCCTGGAAACACCATATATTTT.

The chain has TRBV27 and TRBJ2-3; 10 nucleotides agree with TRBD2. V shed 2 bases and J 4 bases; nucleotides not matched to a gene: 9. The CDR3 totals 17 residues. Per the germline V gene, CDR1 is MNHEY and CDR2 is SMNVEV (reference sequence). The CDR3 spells CASSLNKRGGLADTQYF. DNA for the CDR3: TGTGCCAGCAGTTTAAACAAGCGGGGGGGACTCGCAGATACGCAGTATTTT.

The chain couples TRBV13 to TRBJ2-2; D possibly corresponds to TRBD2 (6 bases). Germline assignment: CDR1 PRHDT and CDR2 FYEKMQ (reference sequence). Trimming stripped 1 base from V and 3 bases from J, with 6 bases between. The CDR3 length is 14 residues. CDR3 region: CASSLAGDTGELFF. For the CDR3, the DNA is TGTGCCAGCAGCTTAGCGGGAGACACCGGGGAGCTGTTTTTT.